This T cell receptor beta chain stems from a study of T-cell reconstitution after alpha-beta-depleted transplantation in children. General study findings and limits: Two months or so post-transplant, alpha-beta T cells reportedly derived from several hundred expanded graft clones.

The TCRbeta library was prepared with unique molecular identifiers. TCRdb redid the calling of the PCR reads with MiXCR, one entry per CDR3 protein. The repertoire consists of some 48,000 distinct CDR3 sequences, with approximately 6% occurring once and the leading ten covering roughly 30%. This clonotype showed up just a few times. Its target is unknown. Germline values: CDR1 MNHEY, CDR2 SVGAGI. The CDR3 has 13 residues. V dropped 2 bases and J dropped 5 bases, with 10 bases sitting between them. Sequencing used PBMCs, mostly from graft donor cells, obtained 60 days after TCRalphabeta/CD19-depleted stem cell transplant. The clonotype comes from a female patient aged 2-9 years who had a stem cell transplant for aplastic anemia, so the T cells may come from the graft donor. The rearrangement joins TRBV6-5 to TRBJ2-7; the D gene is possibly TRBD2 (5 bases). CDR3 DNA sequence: TGTGCCAGCAGTTACGAGGGCGCCGACGAGCAGTACTTC. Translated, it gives CASSYEGADEQYF.